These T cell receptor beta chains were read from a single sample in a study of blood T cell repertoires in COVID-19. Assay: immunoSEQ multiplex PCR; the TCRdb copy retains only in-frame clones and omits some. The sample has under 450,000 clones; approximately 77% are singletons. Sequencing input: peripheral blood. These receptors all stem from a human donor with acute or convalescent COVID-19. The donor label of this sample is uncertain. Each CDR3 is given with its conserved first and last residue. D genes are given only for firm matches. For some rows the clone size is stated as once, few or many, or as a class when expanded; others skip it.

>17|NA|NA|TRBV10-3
CAISETKQALSYGEQFF
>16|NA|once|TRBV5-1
CASSRTTGPGTYEQYF
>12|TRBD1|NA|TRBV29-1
CSVGDSNYGYTF
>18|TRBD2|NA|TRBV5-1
CASKRGAASGTVGETQYF
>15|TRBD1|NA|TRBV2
CASSIGRTGGTEAFF
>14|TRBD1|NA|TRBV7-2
CASSPGQGGEKLFF
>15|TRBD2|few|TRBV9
CASSASGAFQETQYF
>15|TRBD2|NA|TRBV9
CASSGGLVGTDTQYF
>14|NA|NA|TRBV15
CATSRATVNTEAFF
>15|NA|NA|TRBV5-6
CASSYSTGRFTEAFF
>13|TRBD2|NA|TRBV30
CAWSATSGTEQYF
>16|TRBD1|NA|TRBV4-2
CASSQGGTGINYGYTF
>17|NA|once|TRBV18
CASSPPQGRKNNSPLHF
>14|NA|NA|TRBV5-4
CASSTGGGNYEQYF
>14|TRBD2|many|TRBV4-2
CASSRTSGGETQYF
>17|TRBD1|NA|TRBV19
CASSIAGTGLSNQPQHF
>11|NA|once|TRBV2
CASSDNYEQYF
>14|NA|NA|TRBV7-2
CASSPDSTHSPLHF
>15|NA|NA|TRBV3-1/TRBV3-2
CASSQVGGGLIGYTF
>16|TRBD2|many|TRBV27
CASSVDSGTSASEQYF
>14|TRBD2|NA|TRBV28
CASSPSSGGPIQYF
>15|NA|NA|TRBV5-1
CASSRRAGDTGELFF
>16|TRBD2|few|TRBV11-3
CASSPSGGSSYNEQFF
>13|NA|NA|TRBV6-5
CASSYGGNQPQHF
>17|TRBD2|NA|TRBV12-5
CASGFLREGLGRNEQYF
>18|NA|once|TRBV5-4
CASSPWGRGTKRDNEQFF
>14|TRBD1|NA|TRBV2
CASSEQGVNTEAFF
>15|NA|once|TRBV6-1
CASSEGARQNTEAFF
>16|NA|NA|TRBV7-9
CASSLARGKMDEKLFF
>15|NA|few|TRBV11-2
CASSFSGTSLDTQYF
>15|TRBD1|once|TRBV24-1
CATSDLTGGLNTQYF
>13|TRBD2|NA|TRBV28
CASRPTSGGELFF
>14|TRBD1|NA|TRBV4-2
CASKREQGTTEAFF
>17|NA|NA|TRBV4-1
CASSQVTSRLAKNIQYF
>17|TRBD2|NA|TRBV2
CASTRTSGGASAQTQYF
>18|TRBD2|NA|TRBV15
CATSRAIAGGRRYNEQFF
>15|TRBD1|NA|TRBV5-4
CASSLDRGPTQPQHF
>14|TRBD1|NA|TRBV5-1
CASSLTGAQETQYF